One sample yielded the 5 T cell receptor beta chains listed below, sequenced in a study of TIL therapy for anti-PD-1-resistant metastatic lung cancer (dated by TCRdb to about 2021). Interpreted using the paper, the time point label stands for: pre-treatment sample, taken before nivolumab and TIL therapy. The baseline tumor samples, taken from the same resection that was used to grow TIL, were excised metastases, most often pleural nodules or supraclavicular lymph nodes. TCR beta CDR3 regions were amplified from genomic DNA with the immunoSEQ v3 hsTCRB kit using bias-controlled multiplex PCR. TCRdb obtained this table from immuneACCESS and retained in-frame rearrangements with V and J assigned. These tables miss some clones; where compared with another copy, unresolved V genes account for less than half of the shortfall, and the remainder is unexplained. The sample data list approximately 87,000 clones, and 65% of these were observed just once. Roughly 9.7% of the sample goes to the ten largest clones.

The sample here was tumor tissue, taken at baseline. The receptors derive from a person aged 25-85 years with non-small cell lung cancer.

The gene calls are TRBV7-7 and TRBJ2-7; possibly TRBD2 for D (6 bases). CDR1 SSHAT and CDR2 FNYEAQ come from the germline V gene (reference sequence). This CDR3 is built from 13 residues. V was pared by 1 base and J by 3 bases, with 7 bases between. CDR3 bases: TGTGCCAGCAGCTTAGGGCGGGGCTACGAGCAGTACTTC. Translated: CASSLGRGYEQYF.

The chain combines TRBV6-5 with TRBJ2-7, with D unresolved. The CDR3 loop spans 14 amino acids. Germline V gives CDR1 MNHEY, CDR2 SVGAGI. The V and J ends lost 0 bases and 0 bases respectively, with 6 bases between them. This CDR3 is CASSYSDTSYEQYF. The DNA of the CDR3 is TGTGCCAGCAGTTACTCTGACACCTCCTACGAGCAGTACTTC.

This chain links TRBV2 with TRBJ2-7; D gene ambiguous. The germline V gene encodes CDR1 SNHLY and CDR2 FYNNEI. Deletions cut 10 bases from V and 12 bases from J, with 10 bases between. This CDR3 has 8 residues. The CDR3 sequence: CATTPTYF. The DNA of the CDR3 is TGTGCCACTACACCCACGTACTTC.

This clone was seen many times. The chain has TRBV3-1 (or the pseudogene TRBV3-2) and TRBJ1-2, with D uncertain. Trimming removed 0 bases at V and 4 bases at J, with 9 bases between. CDR3 length: 14 amino acids. Germline CDR1 is LGHDT and CDR2 is YNNKEL (reference sequence). The CDR3 region is CASSQDGGSYGYTF. For the CDR3, the DNA is TGTGCCAGCAGCCAAGACGGAGGGAGCTATGGCTACACCTTC.

The rearrangement uses TRBV9 and TRBJ2-1; 8 nucleotides align to TRBD2. The CDR3 has 15 residues. Losses at the gene ends were 4 bases for V and 4 bases for J; bases not matched to a gene: 7. The germline V gene encodes CDR1 SGDLS and CDR2 YYNGEE. The CDR3 DNA reads TGTGCCAGCAGCAAACTAGCGGAACCTTACAATGAGCAGTTCTTC. It translates to CASSKLAEPYNEQFF.